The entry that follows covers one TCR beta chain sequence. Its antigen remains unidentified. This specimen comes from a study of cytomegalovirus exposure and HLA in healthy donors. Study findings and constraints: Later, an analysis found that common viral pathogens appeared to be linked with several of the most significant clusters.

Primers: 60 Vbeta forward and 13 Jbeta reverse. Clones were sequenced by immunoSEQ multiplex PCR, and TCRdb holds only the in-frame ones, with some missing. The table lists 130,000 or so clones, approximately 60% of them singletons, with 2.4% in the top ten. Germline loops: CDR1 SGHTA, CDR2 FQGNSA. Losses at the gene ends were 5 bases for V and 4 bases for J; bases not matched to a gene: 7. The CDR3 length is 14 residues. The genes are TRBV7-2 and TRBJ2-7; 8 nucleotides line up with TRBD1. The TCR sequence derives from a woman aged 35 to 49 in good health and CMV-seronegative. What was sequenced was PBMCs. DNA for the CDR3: TGTGCCAGCAGCAGACAGGGGTTGGGATACGAGCAGTACTTC. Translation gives CASSRQGLGYEQYF.